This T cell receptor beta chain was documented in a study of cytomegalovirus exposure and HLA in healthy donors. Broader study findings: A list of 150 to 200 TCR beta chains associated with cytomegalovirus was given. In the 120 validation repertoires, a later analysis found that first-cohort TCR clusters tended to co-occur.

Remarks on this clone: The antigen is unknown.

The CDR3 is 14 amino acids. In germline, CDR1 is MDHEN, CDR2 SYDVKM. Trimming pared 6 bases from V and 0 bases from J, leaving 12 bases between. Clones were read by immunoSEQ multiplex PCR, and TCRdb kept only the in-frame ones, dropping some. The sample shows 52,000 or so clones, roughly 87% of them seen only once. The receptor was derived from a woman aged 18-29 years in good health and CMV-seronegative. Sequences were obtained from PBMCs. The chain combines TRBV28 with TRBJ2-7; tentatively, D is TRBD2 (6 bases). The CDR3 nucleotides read TGTGCCAGCAGCCCCCTAGCGAACTCCTACGAGCAGTACTTC. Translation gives CASSPLANSYEQYF.